Following are 18 T cell receptor beta chains from one sample sequenced in a study of blood T cells in healthy people across ages. A second roughly 6 to 11 cycle PCR used barcoded and J-beta primers. TCRdb ran MiXCR on the 5' RACE reads and lists one entry per CDR3 protein. Among fewer than 1.5 million distinct CDR3 sequences listed, roughly 45% were seen once. Sample: blood. These receptors were collected from a woman aged 18 to 35 in good health.

This clonotype has just a few counts. This chain links TRBV27 with TRBJ1-6; 11 nucleotides align to TRBD1. With 0 bases clipped from V and 13 bases from J, the junction kept 8 bases outside the gene matches. The length of the CDR3 is 16 residues. Germline CDR1 MNHEY, CDR2 SMNVEV (reference sequence). CDR3 in amino acids: CASSLSAGTGGAPLHF. The CDR3 DNA follows: TGTGCCAGCAGTTTATCAGCCGGGACAGGGGGTGCGCCCCTCCACTTT.

This chain connects TRBV20-1 to TRBJ2-7; D is possibly TRBD1 (5 bases). CDR1 is DFQATT and CDR2 is SNEGSKA in the germline V gene (reference sequence). Trimming shortened V by 4 bases and J by 6 bases, and 13 bases separated the two germline ends. This CDR3 has 12 residues. CDR3 DNA sequence: TGCAGTGCTACGGACAACCCCCCCGAGCAGTACTTC. The encoded protein is CSATDNPPEQYF.

This chain uses TRBV12-3 or TRBV12-4 with TRBJ1-5; D is perhaps TRBD1 (6 bases). V was shortened by 5 bases and J by 4 bases, with 15 bases between the two germline ends. There are 15 residues in the CDR3. The DNA for the CDR3 is TGTGCCAGCAGTCGACAGGAAGTTTTTAATCAGCCCCAGCATTTT. It is translated as CASSRQEVFNQPQHF.

The genes are TRBV20-1 and TRBJ2-2, with unresolved D. Germline V gene data show CDR1 as DFQATT and CDR2 as SNEGSKA (reference sequence). The V gene lost 2 bases and the J gene lost 7 bases, with 11 bases spanning the gap. The CDR3 length is 13 residues. This CDR3 reads CSARNPFGGELFF. Written as DNA, the CDR3 is TGCAGTGCTAGAAACCCCTTCGGCGGGGAGCTGTTTTTT.

The chain combines TRBV10-1 with TRBJ2-7; a weak D match, TRBD2 (5 bases). The assigned J gene may be wrong: the sequence end matches TRBJ2-5 better. Germline CDR1 reads WNHNN; CDR2 reads SYGVQD (reference sequence). The CDR3 spans 14 residues. CDR3 sequence: CASSEKGRGETQYF. The DNA of the CDR3 is TGCGCCAGCAGTGAGAAGGGTCGCGGGGAGACCCAGTACTTC.

The V gene is TRBV25-1, the J gene TRBJ1-5; no firm D call. Germline V gene sequence: CDR1 MGHDK, CDR2 SYGVNS. V lost 6 bases, J lost 6 bases, and 12 bases lay in between. This CDR3 is built from 13 residues. The CDR3 nucleotides are TGTGCCAGCAGCCCGGCGGCAAGTCAGCCCCAGCATTTT. Its translation is CASSPAASQPQHF.

This clonotype was observed a few times. This chain connects TRBV9 to TRBJ2-5; the D is unclear. The CDR3 runs to 15 residues. V was cut by 4 bases and J by 5 bases, with 18 bases left in between. Germline loops: CDR1 SGDLS, CDR2 YYNGEE. The CDR3 region has the DNA TGTGCCAGCAGCCAAGCAGGCGGTTTACGTGAGACCCAGTACTTC. This translates into CASSQAGGLRETQYF.

The chain is built from TRBV6-1 and TRBJ2-1; 9 bases align to TRBD2. This CDR3 spans 17 amino acids. CDR1 and CDR2 (germline): MNHNS, SASEGT. Losses at the gene ends were 5 bases for V and 6 bases for J; bases not matched to a gene: 14. DNA for the CDR3: TGTGCCAGCAGTCCCTGGGTTAGCGGGAGTCCGGCCAATGAGCAGTTCTTC. Encoded protein: CASSPWVSGSPANEQFF.

The chain is built from TRBV3-1 and TRBJ2-1, with D unclear. The CDR3 is 19 residues long. Trimming cost V 1 base and J 8 bases, with 27 bases left between them. Germline values: CDR1 LGHDT, CDR2 YNNKEL (reference sequence). As DNA, the CDR3 is TGTGCCAGCAGCCAAGCTAAGCCTACCGGAGATCTAAGAGTAGATGAGCAGTTCTTC. Protein product: CASSQAKPTGDLRVDEQFF.

The chain has TRBV3-1 and TRBJ2-3; the D is unclear. V was clipped by 6 bases and J by 2 bases, with 9 bases between them. The CDR3 is 13 residues long. Germline CDR1 LGHDT, CDR2 YNNKEL (reference sequence). CDR3 DNA sequence: TGTGCCAGCAGACAGATCCTCACAGATACGCAGTATTTT. Amino acid sequence: CASRQILTDTQYF.

V usage is TRBV24-1 and J usage is TRBJ2-7; TRBD1 aligns across 9 bases. Matching the DNA end better, TRBJ2-5 makes the J call doubtful. Per germline, CDR1 KGHDR and CDR2 SFDVKD. The length of the CDR3 is 13 residues. As DNA, the CDR3 is TGTGCCACCGCCGGGACAGGGAGGGGGACCCAGTACTTC. It encodes CATAGTGRGTQYF.

V is TRBV4-1 and J is TRBJ2-1; 9 positions match TRBD1. The assigned J gene may be wrong: the sequence end matches TRBJ2-7 better. The CDR3 sequence is 18 residues long. The germline V gene encodes CDR1 MGHRA and CDR2 YSYEKL. The CDR3 sequence is CASSQEGTGYIVNNEQYF. In DNA, the CDR3 is TGCGCCAGCAGCCAAGAAGGGACAGGGTACATCGTCAACAATGAGCAGTACTTC.

V is TRBV29-1 and J is TRBJ2-7, with a weak D call TRBD1 (5 bases). The CDR3 extends over 13 amino acids. Germline assignment: CDR1 SQVTM and CDR2 ANQGSEA. Trimming stripped 2 bases from V and 4 bases from J, with 12 bases between. The CDR3 nucleotides read TGCAGCGTTGAAATCCCAGGGTGGTACGAGCAGTACTTC. Translating it yields CSVEIPGWYEQYF.

This chain connects TRBV4-1 to TRBJ2-4; TRBD1 agrees at 10 bases. CDR1 and CDR2 from the germline V gene are MGHRA and YSYEKL. CDR3 size: 17 residues. V dropped 2 bases and J dropped 1; count of bases not matched to a gene: 5. The chain's CDR3 is CASSQLGQGLAKNIQYF. The CDR3 bases are TGCGCCAGCAGCCAACTGGGACAGGGGTTGGCCAAAAACATTCAGTACTTC.

The chain is built from TRBV2 and TRBJ1-2, with D unresolved. Germline V gene sequence: CDR1 SNHLY, CDR2 FYNNEI. V was trimmed by 7 bases and J by 8 bases, leaving 17 bases between them. The CDR3 runs 13 residues. The CDR3 loop reads CASTPLGGGGYTF. The CDR3 DNA is TGTGCCAGCACCCCTCTCGGCGGAGGCGGCTACACCTTC.

V is TRBV7-2 and J is TRBJ1-4; maybe TRBD1 (6 bases). Germline CDR1 is SGHTA and CDR2 is FQGNSA. Trimming removed 4 bases from V and 3 bases from J, with 21 bases in between. CDR3 size: 18 residues. CDR3 in amino acids: CASSSPPGGGLANEKLFF. CDR3 coding DNA: TGTGCCAGCAGCTCCCCCCCCGGTGGGGGGCTAGCTAATGAAAAACTGTTTTTT.

In DNA, the CDR3 is TGTGCCAGCTCTGCGCGGCAGCGGGAGGGCTACAATGAGCAGTTCTTC. It is translated as CASSARQREGYNEQFF. This chain joins TRBV18 and TRBJ2-1; 10 bases fit TRBD2. With V trimmed by 6 bases and J by 3 bases, 8 bases remained unmatched. CDR1 is KGHSH, CDR2 LQKENI, per germline. The CDR3 runs 16 residues.

This clonotype has just a few counts. This sequence joins TRBV2 and TRBJ1-5; D perhaps matches TRBD1 (5 bases). In germline, CDR1 is SNHLY, CDR2 FYNNEI. Trimming removed 5 bases at V and 6 bases at J, with 20 bases between. The length of the CDR3 is 16 residues. CDR3 sequence reads: CASSLRGGVDGQPQHF. The CDR3 nucleotides are TGTGCCAGCAGTCTCCGAGGAGGGGTAGATGGTCAGCCCCAGCATTTT.